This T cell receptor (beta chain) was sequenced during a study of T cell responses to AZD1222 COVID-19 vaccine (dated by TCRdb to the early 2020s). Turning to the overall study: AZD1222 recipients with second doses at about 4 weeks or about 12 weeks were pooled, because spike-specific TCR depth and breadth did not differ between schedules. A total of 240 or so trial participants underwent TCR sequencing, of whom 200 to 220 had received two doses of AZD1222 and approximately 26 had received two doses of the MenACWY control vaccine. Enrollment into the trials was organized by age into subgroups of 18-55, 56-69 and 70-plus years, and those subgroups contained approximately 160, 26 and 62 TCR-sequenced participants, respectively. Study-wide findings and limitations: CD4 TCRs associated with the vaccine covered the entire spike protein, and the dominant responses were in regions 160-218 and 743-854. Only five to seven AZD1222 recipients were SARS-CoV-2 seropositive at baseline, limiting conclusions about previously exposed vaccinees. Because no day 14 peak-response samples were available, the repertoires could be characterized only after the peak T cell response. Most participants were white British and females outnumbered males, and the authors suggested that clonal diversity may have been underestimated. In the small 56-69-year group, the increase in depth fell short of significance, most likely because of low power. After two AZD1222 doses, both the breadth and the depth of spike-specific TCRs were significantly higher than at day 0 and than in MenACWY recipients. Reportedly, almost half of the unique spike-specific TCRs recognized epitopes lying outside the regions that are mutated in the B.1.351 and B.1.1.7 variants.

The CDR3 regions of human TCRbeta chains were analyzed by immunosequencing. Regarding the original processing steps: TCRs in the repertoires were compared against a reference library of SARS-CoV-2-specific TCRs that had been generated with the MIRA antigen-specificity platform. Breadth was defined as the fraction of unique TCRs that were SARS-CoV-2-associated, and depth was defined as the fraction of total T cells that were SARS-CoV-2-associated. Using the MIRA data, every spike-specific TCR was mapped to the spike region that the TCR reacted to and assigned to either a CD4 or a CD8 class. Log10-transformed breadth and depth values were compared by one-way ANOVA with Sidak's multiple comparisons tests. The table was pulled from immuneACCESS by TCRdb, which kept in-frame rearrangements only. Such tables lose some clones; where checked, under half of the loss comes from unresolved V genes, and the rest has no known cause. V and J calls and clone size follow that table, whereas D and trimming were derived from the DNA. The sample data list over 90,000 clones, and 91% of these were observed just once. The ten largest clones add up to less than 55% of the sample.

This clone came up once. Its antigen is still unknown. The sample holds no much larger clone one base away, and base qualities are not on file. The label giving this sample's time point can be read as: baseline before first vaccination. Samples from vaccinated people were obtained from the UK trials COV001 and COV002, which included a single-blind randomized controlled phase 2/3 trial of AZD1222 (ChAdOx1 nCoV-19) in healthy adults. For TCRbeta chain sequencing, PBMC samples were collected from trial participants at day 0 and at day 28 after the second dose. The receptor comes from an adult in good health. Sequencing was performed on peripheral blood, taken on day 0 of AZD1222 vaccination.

The DNA sequence is given as TGTGCCAGCAGCCGGGGGGGAGACAGGGGTGGAGATACGCAGTATTTT. This gives the protein CASSRGGDRGGDTQYF. Here the chain combines TRBV11-3 and TRBJ2-3, with the D call perhaps TRBD1 or TRBD2, as 8 bases match in each case. The germline V gene yields SGHNT for CDR1 and YENEEA for CDR2. Between the V and J ends, shortened by 5 bases and 5 bases respectively, the junction contains 20 bases. CDR3 length: 16 amino acids, cysteine to phenylalanine. Left in the record is the CDR3 DNA by itself, 48 bases read in frame from the first base.